Following are 9 T cell receptor beta chains from one sample sequenced in a study of shared clonotypes between healthy human individuals. Assay used: immunoSEQ multiplex PCR; TCRdb lists only in-frame clones, some missing. The sample lists about 1 million clones, more than 75% occurring once. Sample: memory CD4+ T cells from PBMCs. The subset denotes: CD45RA-negative fraction. The source of these receptors is a man aged 18 to 29 in good health. Some clones in this sample may be carry-over from other donors' samples.

The chain recombines TRBV7-8 with TRBJ2-7, with a possible D match to TRBD2 (5 bases). CDR1 and CDR2 from the germline V gene are SGHVS and FQNEAQ. V was clipped by 2 bases and J by 0 bases, with 14 bases between them. This CDR3 comprises 16 residues. CDR3 DNA sequence: TGTGCCAGCAGCTTATCCCGGGGTCTAAGCTCCTACGAGCAGTACTTC. It translates to CASSLSRGLSSYEQYF.

The table lists this clone with a count of one. The chain has TRBV6-1 and TRBJ2-3; D tentatively fits TRBD1 or TRBD2 (5 bases each). The V end was cut by 7 bases, the J end by 0 bases, with 14 bases between. The germline CDR1 and CDR2 sequences are MNHNS and SASEGT. The length of the CDR3 is 15 residues. The CDR3 here is CASTPGTYSTDTQYF. The DNA of the CDR3 is TGTGCCAGCACCCCCGGGACGTATAGCACAGATACGCAGTATTTT.

The chain has TRBV11-2 and TRBJ2-5, with D possibly being TRBD1 or TRBD2 (5 bases each). Germline V gene data show CDR1 as SGHAT and CDR2 as FQNNGV. The CDR3 has 14 amino acids. The V and J ends lost 5 bases and 5 bases respectively, with 15 bases between them. CDR3 sequence: CASSQLGRGETQYF. CDR3 sequence (DNA): TGTGCCAGCAGCCAACTGGGACGCGGGGAGACCCAGTACTTC.

The gene calls are TRBV6-5 and TRBJ2-7, with TRBD1 identical over 8 bases. V was pared by 2 bases and J by 9 bases, with 6 bases of the junction left unmatched. Looked up from germline, CDR1 is MNHEY and CDR2 is SVGAGI. This CDR3 contains 13 residues. The CDR3 sequence: CASSYRTGSVQYF. The CDR3 nucleotides read TGTGCCAGCAGTTACCGGACAGGGTCCGTGCAGTACTTC.

The chain employs TRBV18 and TRBJ1-1; 7 bases align to TRBD1. Germline assignment: CDR1 KGHSH and CDR2 LQKENI. The junction had 9 bases not matched to a gene; V was cut back by 4 bases and J by 10 bases. This CDR3 region has 13 residues. The chain's CDR3 is CASSLDRAGGAFF. The DNA for the CDR3 is TGTGCCAGCTCACTTGACAGGGCCGGAGGAGCTTTCTTT.

The V and J genes are TRBV6-6 and TRBJ2-3; 11 bases align to TRBD2. The CDR3 is 16 residues long. V lost 7 bases to trimming and J lost 6 bases; unmatched junction nucleotides: 12. The germline V gene has CDR1 MNHNY and CDR2 SVGAGI (reference sequence). The chain's CDR3 is CASTPGLADRGDTQYF. CDR3 sequence (DNA): TGTGCCAGCACCCCGGGACTAGCGGACCGGGGGGATACGCAGTATTTT.

The V gene is TRBV19, the J gene TRBJ2-3; D perhaps matches TRBD1 (5 bases). Germline assignment: CDR1 LNHDA and CDR2 SQIVND (reference sequence). With 4 bases removed from V and 5 bases from J, the gap between germline ends came to 10 bases. The CDR3 is 13 amino acids. CDR3 in amino acids: CASSRGLLDTQYF. Written as DNA, the CDR3 is TGTGCCAGTAGTAGGGGCCTTTTAGATACGCAGTATTTT.

The rearrangement links TRBV10-3 to TRBJ1-6; D is uncertain. V shed 4 bases and J shed 5 bases, with 12 bases lying between them. The CDR3 extends over 15 amino acids. CDR1 and CDR2 (germline): ENHRY, SYGVKD. CDR3 nucleotides: TGTGCCATCAGTGGGGCAGCCCAGAATAATTCACCCCTCCACTTT. Translated, it gives CAISGAAQNNSPLHF.

This clone was seen more than once but under ten times. The chain carries TRBV30 and TRBJ1-6; D not certain. The CDR3 contains 13 residues. Germline CDR1 reads GTSNPN; CDR2 reads SVGIG (reference sequence). Trimming shortened V by 4 bases and J by 7 bases, and 11 bases separated the two germline ends. The CDR3 nucleotides read TGTGCCTGGATGTCCAGGAGAAATTCACCCCTCCACTTT. This codes for CAWMSRRNSPLHF.